This entry is about one T cell receptor (beta chain). The sample comes from a study of blood T cell repertoires in COVID-19. About the research overall: Both acute and convalescent COVID-19 samples were obtained from the United States, Italy and Spain.

Germline V gives CDR1 SGHRS, CDR2 YFSETQ. V was shortened by 4 bases and J by 7 bases, with 11 bases between the two germline ends. This CDR3 spans 12 amino acids. Original methodology: Counts of nucleated cells, estimated from reference gene primer amplification, were obtained. Using immunoSEQ multiplex PCR, the repertoire was profiled, and TCRdb retains in-frame clones only, with some absent. V, J and clone size reflect that table, while D and trimming were determined from the DNA. The table includes around 200,000 clones, 85% to 90% detected once. The source is a man between 60 and 75 years old who had recovered from COVID-19. Sequencing used peripheral blood. The rearrangement links TRBV5-1 to TRBJ1-2; D not certain. The CDR3 region is CASSPVTSGYTF. The CDR3 DNA follows: TGCGCCAGCAGCCCCGTGACTTCTGGCTACACCTTC.